This TCR beta chain was captured by sequencing in a study of T cells in Graves' hyperthyroidism and ophthalmopathy. Amplification targeted TCR beta CDR3 regions from RNA transcripts. TCR CDR3 underwent first-round RT-PCR with the HTBI primer set. From the multiplex PCR reads, TCRdb called clonotypes with MiXCR, one entry per CDR3 protein. The sample holds roughly 570,000 distinct CDR3 sequences, about 45% seen once. On this clonotype: What it recognizes is unknown.

Criteria for exclusion of patients were uncontrolled infection, other autoimmune disease, pregnancy or lactation. Overall study findings and caveats: Most clonotypes expanded in the thyroid (above 0.001) were also present in blood. Onset of ophthalmopathy came a median approximately 6.5 months after the model predicted it.

Trimming stripped 4 bases from V and 3 bases from J, with 13 bases between. The CDR3 runs 15 residues. Germline CDR1 reads SGHAT; CDR2 reads FQNNGV. The chain employs TRBV11-2 and TRBJ1-5, with a possible D match to TRBD1 (6 bases). Source material: peripheral blood or thyroid tissue (not recorded which). This clonotype was obtained from a woman younger than 35 with Graves' hyperthyroidism. CDR3 sequence (DNA): TGTGCCAGCAGCTCTTGGCAGGGGTACAATCAGCCCCAGCATTTT. It specifies CASSSWQGYNQPQHF. Looking up the rest from reference TRBV11-2 and TRBJ1-5 gives the full variable domain: EAGVAQSPRYKIIEKRQSVAFWCNPISGHATLYWYQQILGQGPKLLIQFQNNGVVDDSQLPKDRFSAERLKGVDSTLKIQPAKLEDSAVYLCASSSWQGYNQPQHFGDGTRLSIL.